These T cell receptor beta chains were read from a single sample in a study of CD8 T cells in ankylosing spondylitis. TCRdb ran MiXCR on the 5' RACE reads and lists one entry per CDR3 protein. The sample has over 400,000 distinct CDR3 sequences, more than 25% seen once; the top ten hold roughly 0.9%. Sequencing used blood, either unsorted or a sorted T cell fraction (not recorded which). The receptor set was obtained from a male donor with ankylosing spondylitis. CDR3s include the opening cysteine and the closing phenylalanine or tryptophan. D genes are given only for firm matches. Some rows mark clone size as missing; the rest say once, few, many or name a class of expanded clone.

V: TRBV7-9; D: -; J: TRBJ1-6; size: few; DNA: TGTGCCAGCAGCCCCGGGAGGGGCTCTAATTCACCCCTCCACTTT; CDR3: CASSPGRGSNSPLHF
V: TRBV2; D: -; J: TRBJ1-2; size: -; DNA: TGTGCCAGCAGTGAACAGGGAGGCTACACCTTC; CDR3: CASSEQGGYTF
V: TRBV29-1; D: -; J: TRBJ2-1; size: few; DNA: TGCAGCGCCCGACCCGGGTCTGGGAGCAATGAGCAGTTCTTC; CDR3: CSARPGSGSNEQFF
V: TRBV19; D: -; J: TRBJ2-1; size: -; DNA: TGTGCCAGTCGACAGGCACTCTACAATGAGCAGTTCTTC; CDR3: CASRQALYNEQFF
V: TRBV28; D: TRBD1; J: TRBJ1-4; size: -; DNA: TGTGCCAGCAGTTTAGGGACAGGCTCGTCAACTAATGAAAAACTGTTTTTT; CDR3: CASSLGTGSSTNEKLFF
V: TRBV12-3/TRBV12-4; D: TRBD2; J: TRBJ2-2; size: -; DNA: TGTGCCAGCAACGCCCCTAGCGGTTGGGGCACCGGGGAGCTGTTTTTT; CDR3: CASNAPSGWGTGELFF
V: TRBV5-1; D: -; J: TRBJ1-5; size: many; DNA: TGCGCCAGCAGCTTGGGCACTAGCAATCAGCCCCAGCATTTT; CDR3: CASSLGTSNQPQHF
V: TRBV5-1; D: TRBD2; J: TRBJ2-1; size: -; DNA: TGCGCCAGCAGCGACCGACTAGCGGGACGGGGCAATGAGCAGTTCTTC; CDR3: CASSDRLAGRGNEQFF
V: TRBV19; D: TRBD1; J: TRBJ1-5; size: -; DNA: TGTGCCAGTAGTGCGGGACAGGGTGATTCACCCCAGCATTTT; CDR3: CASSAGQGDSPQHF
V: TRBV3-1; D: TRBD2; J: TRBJ2-2; size: -; DNA: TGTGCCAGCAGCCCCCCGGGAGGGTCCGGGGAGCTGTTTTTT; CDR3: CASSPPGGSGELFF
V: TRBV29-1; D: -; J: TRBJ2-3; size: few; DNA: TGCAGCGTTGTTTCAGGGCAGGCGGATACGCAGTATTTT; CDR3: CSVVSGQADTQYF
V: TRBV3-1; D: -; J: TRBJ1-3; size: many; DNA: TGTGCCAGCAGCCCTAGGGGCTCTGGAAACACCATATATTTT; CDR3: CASSPRGSGNTIYF
V: TRBV5-1; D: -; J: TRBJ1-1; size: few; DNA: TGCGCCAGCAGCTTGTCGGGCCGAGAAGCTTTCTTT; CDR3: CASSLSGREAFF
V: TRBV10-3; D: -; J: TRBJ1-2; size: -; DNA: TGTGCCATCAGTGAGTCGGGGTCCACTCAAGGCTACACCTTC; CDR3: CAISESGSTQGYTF
V: TRBV2; D: -; J: TRBJ1-5; size: few; DNA: TGTGCCAGCACCTCGGGTGGGGTAGGGCAGCCCCAGCATTTT; CDR3: CASTSGGVGQPQHF